This T cell receptor (beta chain) was recovered during a study of blood T cell repertoires in COVID-19. The CDR3 runs to 16 residues. V was pared by 0 bases and J by 1 base, with 5 bases of the junction left unmatched. Per germline, CDR1 MNHEY and CDR2 SVGAGI. This clone was picked up one time. Per the study methods: Estimates of nucleated cell counts were drawn from the amplification of reference gene primers. Profiled with immunoSEQ multiplex PCR; TCRdb holds only in-frame clones, not every one. V and J calls and clone size follow that table, whereas D and trimming were derived from the DNA. The top ten hold less than 40% of the sample, which has about 80,000 clones, approximately 80% seen once.

Sequenced sample: peripheral blood. The genes are TRBV6-5 and TRBJ2-7; 8 bases map to TRBD2. The clonotype originates from a woman aged 70-85 years with acute or convalescent COVID-19. Here the CDR3 DNA reads TGTGCCAGCAGTTACTCGACACTAGCGGCTTCCTACGAGCAGTACTTC. This translates into CASSYSTLAASYEQYF.